This is a list of T cell receptor beta chains from one sample in a study of Tregs in tolerant kidney transplant recipients. TCRdb's table, derived via immunoSEQ multiplex PCR, lists solely in-frame clones and lacks some. This sample has around 70,000 clones, with approximately 92% found just once. This sample comprised CD8+ T cells from blood, obtained before the transplant. These receptors came from a human donor who received a combined kidney and bone marrow transplant. CDR3s include the opening cysteine and the closing phenylalanine or tryptophan. A D gene is named only where the DNA matches it firmly. A clone size is listed for some rows: how often the clone was seen (once, few, many), or a class if it is expanded.

TRBJ2-3	TRBV6-4	-	TRBD2	CASSESSGGSTDTQYF	TGTGCCAGCAGTGAATCTAGCGGGGGGAGCACAGATACGCAGTATTTT
TRBJ1-2	TRBV29-1	-	TRBD1	CSVEDVVTGGGYTF	TGCAGCGTTGAAGATGTTGTGACAGGGGGTGGCTACACCTTC
TRBJ2-2	TRBV7-2	-	-	CASSLDLRTGELFF	TGTGCCAGCAGCTTAGATTTGCGCACCGGGGAGCTGTTTTTT
TRBJ1-5	TRBV2	-	-	CASRTVTGNQPQHF	TGTGCCAGCAGGACAGTGACGGGCAATCAGCCCCAGCATTTT
TRBJ1-2	TRBV6-1	-	TRBD1	CASSEDDRGALNYGYTF	TGTGCCAGCAGTGAAGACGACAGGGGGGCCTTAAACTATGGCTACACCTTC
TRBJ2-7	TRBV7-2	-	-	CASSPLGRAYEQYF	TGTGCCAGCAGCCCCCTCGGCAGGGCCTACGAGCAGTACTTC
TRBJ2-7	TRBV13	-	TRBD2	CASRKGRELNEQYF	TGTGCCAGCAGGAAAGGGCGGGAGCTCAACGAGCAGTACTTC
TRBJ2-7	TRBV27	once	-	CASSSGDTYEQYF	TGTGCCAGCTCGTCAGGGGACACCTACGAGCAGTACTTC
TRBJ2-2	TRBV19	few	TRBD1	CASRGQHANTGELFF	TGTGCCAGTAGGGGACAGCACGCGAACACCGGGGAGCTGTTTTTT
TRBJ1-2	TRBV6-5	-	TRBD1	CASSYPQGVGGYTF	TGTGCCAGCAGTTACCCACAGGGGGTAGGGGGCTACACCTTC
TRBJ1-2	TRBV13	-	-	CASSLGRSPKSYTF	TGTGCCAGCAGCTTAGGACGGTCTCCGAAGAGCTACACCTTC
TRBJ1-5	TRBV9	-	-	CASSVGGGTGDQPQHF	TGTGCCAGCAGCGTAGGGGGCGGGACCGGTGATCAGCCCCAGCATTTT
TRBJ1-5	TRBV27	once	TRBD1	CASRDRVNQPQHF	TGTGCCAGCAGGGACAGGGTCAATCAGCCCCAGCATTTT
TRBJ1-1	TRBV11-3	-	-	CASSLRGNDEAFF	TGTGCCAGCAGCTTAAGAGGTAATGATGAAGCTTTCTTT
TRBJ2-1	TRBV11-2	-	TRBD2	CASSLSGGYNEQFF	TGTGCCAGCAGCCTTAGCGGGGGGTACAATGAGCAGTTCTTC
TRBJ2-7	TRBV7-8	-	TRBD2	CASLRGLAGQTYEQYF	TGTGCCAGCCTCCGAGGGCTAGCGGGGCAAACCTACGAGCAGTACTTC